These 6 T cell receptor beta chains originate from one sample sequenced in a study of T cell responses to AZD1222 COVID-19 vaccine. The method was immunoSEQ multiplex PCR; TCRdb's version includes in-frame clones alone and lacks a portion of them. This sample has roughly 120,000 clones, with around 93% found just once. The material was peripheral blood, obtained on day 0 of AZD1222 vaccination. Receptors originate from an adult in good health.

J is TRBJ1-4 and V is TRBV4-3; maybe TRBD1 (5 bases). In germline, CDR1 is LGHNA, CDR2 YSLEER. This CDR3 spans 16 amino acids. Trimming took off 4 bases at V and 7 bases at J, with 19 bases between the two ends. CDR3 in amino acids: CASSRRLQVGSEKLFF. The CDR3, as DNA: TGCGCCAGCAGCCGTAGATTACAGGTTGGGAGTGAAAAACTGTTTTTT.

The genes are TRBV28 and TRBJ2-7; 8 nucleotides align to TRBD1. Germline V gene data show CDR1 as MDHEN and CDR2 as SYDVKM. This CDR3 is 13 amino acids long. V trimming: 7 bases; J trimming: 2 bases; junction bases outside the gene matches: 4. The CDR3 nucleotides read TGTGCCAGCATAGGACAGGGTGCCTACGAGCAGTACTTC. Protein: CASIGQGAYEQYF.

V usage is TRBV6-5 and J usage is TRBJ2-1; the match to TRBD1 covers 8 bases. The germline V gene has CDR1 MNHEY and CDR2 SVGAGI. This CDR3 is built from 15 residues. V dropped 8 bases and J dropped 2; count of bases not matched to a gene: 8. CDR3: CASGSDRGPYNEQFF. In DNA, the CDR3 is TGTGCCAGCGGGTCAGACAGGGGACCCTACAATGAGCAGTTCTTC.

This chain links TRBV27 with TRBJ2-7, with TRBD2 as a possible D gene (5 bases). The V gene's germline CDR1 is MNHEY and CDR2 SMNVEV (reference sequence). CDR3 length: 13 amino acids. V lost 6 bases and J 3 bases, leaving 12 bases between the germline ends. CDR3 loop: CASSYLGLYEQYF. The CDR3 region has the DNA TGTGCCAGCAGCTACCTTGGACTCTACGAGCAGTACTTC.

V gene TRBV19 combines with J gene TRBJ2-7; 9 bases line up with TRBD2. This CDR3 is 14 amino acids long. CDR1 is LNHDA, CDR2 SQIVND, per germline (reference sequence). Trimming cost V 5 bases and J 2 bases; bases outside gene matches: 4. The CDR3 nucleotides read TGTGCCAGTAGTGATAGCGGGGGCACCTACGAGCAGTACTTC. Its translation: CASSDSGGTYEQYF.

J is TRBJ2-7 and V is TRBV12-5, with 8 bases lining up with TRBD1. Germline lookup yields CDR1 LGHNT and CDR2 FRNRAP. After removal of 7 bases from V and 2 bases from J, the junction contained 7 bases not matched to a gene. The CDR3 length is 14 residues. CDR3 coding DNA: TGTGCTAGTGTAGCCGGGACAGGAGCCTACGAGCAGTACTTC. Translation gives CASVAGTGAYEQYF.